These 4 T cell receptor beta chains were sequenced from one sample in a study of vaccination and CD4 T cells after COVID-19. The treatment was: approximately 11-day PBMC culture with coronavirus spike peptide pools or control peptides (ViraFEST assay). The Oncomine TCR Beta short-read assay was applied to DNA of cultured CD4+ T cells. TCRdb re-called the PCR reads with MiXCR, one entry per CDR3 protein. In the table there are fewer than 13,000 distinct CDR3 sequences, roughly a fifth of which are singletons. Which antigens these TCRs recognize remains unknown. This material consisted of CD4+ T cells from blood, cultured in vitro, taken after SARS-CoV-2 vaccination. The receptors derive from a human donor who had recovered from COVID-19.

The J gene is TRBJ1-2, the V gene TRBV12-3 or TRBV12-4; D remains ambiguous. V lost 5 bases, J lost 8 bases, and 15 bases lay in between. CDR3 length: 13 amino acids. CDR3 bases: TGTGCCAGCAGTCCTGGGCCCGCTGGGGGCTACACCTTC. Encoded protein: CASSPGPAGGYTF.

This sequence joins TRBV12-3 or TRBV12-4 and TRBJ2-7; D is possibly TRBD1 (5 bases). This CDR3 has 12 amino acids. The V and J ends lost 2 bases and 4 bases respectively, with 6 bases between them. CDR3 nucleotide sequence: TGTGCCAGCAGTTTAAAGGGGTACGAGCAGTACTTC. Protein: CASSLKGYEQYF.

This clonotype occurred a few times. The chain uses TRBV20-1 and TRBJ2-1; unclear D gene. The CDR3 runs to 15 residues. Trimming removed 2 bases at V and 0 bases at J, with 11 bases between. CDR1 is DFQATT, CDR2 SNEGSKA, per germline (reference sequence). CDR3 sequence: CSARPPLPSYNEQFF. The CDR3 DNA sequence: TGCAGTGCTAGACCGCCCTTACCCTCCTACAATGAGCAGTTCTTC.

This chain uses TRBV6-5 with TRBJ2-5; D perhaps matches TRBD1 (6 bases). V was clipped by 2 bases and J by 1 base, with 20 bases between them. CDR3 length equals 18 residues. Germline lookup yields CDR1 MNHEY and CDR2 SVGAGI. The CDR3 coding sequence is TGTGCCAGCAGTTACCCCACACCCCCGACAGGAATCCAAGAGACCCAGTACTTC. Translated, it gives CASSYPTPPTGIQETQYF.